The 27 T cell receptor beta chains presented below share a single source sample, sequenced in a study of blood T cell repertoires in COVID-19. Produced via immunoSEQ multiplex PCR; TCRdb's table is partial and in-frame only. The sample consists of roughly 160,000 clones, 70% to 80% of them appearing once. The material sequenced was peripheral blood. The receptor source for this set is a woman aged 55-69 years with COVID-19, enrolled during active disease.

CDR3 sequence reads: CASSPSGLTDTQYF. The DNA of the CDR3 is TGTGCCAGCAGTCCTAGCGGGCTCACAGATACGCAGTATTTT. The chain employs TRBV7-6 and TRBJ2-3, with 8 bases identical to TRBD2. V lost 6 bases to trimming and J lost 2 bases; unmatched junction nucleotides: 4. Germline values: CDR1 SGHVS, CDR2 FNYEAQ. The CDR3 contains 14 residues. Full variable domain (remainder filled in from reference TRBV7-6 and TRBJ2-3): GAGVSQSPRYKVTKRGQDVALRCDPISGHVSLYWYRQALGQGPEFLTYFNYEAQQDKSGLPNDRFSAERPEGSISTLTIQRTEQRDSAMYRCASSPSGLTDTQYFGPGTRLTVL.

This chain joins TRBV2 and TRBJ2-7, with a weak D call TRBD2 (5 bases). Trimming cost V 6 bases and J 0 bases, with 12 bases left between them. This CDR3 comprises 14 residues. Per the germline V gene, CDR1 is SNHLY and CDR2 is FYNNEI. The CDR3 DNA is TGTGCCAGCAGATGGACTGCCCCCTCCTACGAGCAGTACTTC. Protein: CASRWTAPSYEQYF.

This chain links TRBV2 with TRBJ2-7; 8 positions agree with TRBD2. V was pared by 4 bases and J by 2 bases, with 4 bases of the junction left unmatched. The CDR3 is 14 residues long. Germline V lookup: CDR1 SNHLY, CDR2 FYNNEI. This CDR3 reads CASSGAGGTYEQYV. DNA for the CDR3: TGTGCCAGCAGTGGTGCGGGGGGTACCTACGAGCAGTACGTC.

This chain links TRBV5-1 with TRBJ2-3; 7 bases line up with TRBD1. Germline V gives CDR1 SGHRS, CDR2 YFSETQ. The CDR3 has 16 residues. V gave up 4 bases and J gave up 0 bases; unmatched junction bases: 8. The CDR3 is CASSALGQFSTDTQYF. CDR3 DNA sequence: TGCGCCAGCAGCGCCCTGGGACAGTTTAGCACAGATACGCAGTATTTT.

The chain uses TRBV7-3 and TRBJ2-1; tentative D call: TRBD2 (5 bases). V was pared by 5 bases and J by 2 bases, with 13 bases between. Per germline, CDR1 SGHTA and CDR2 FQGTGA. The length of the CDR3 is 15 residues. CDR3 coding DNA: TGTGCCAGCAGCCCACAAGCGGATCCCTACAATGAGCAGTTCTTC. Encoded protein: CASSPQADPYNEQFF.

The genes are TRBV5-4 and TRBJ2-3; D unclear. V lost 4 bases and J lost 2, with 5 bases in between. Germline CDR1 SGHNT, CDR2 YYREEE (reference sequence). The CDR3 covers 12 residues. CDR3 region: CASSPSTDTQYF. The CDR3 DNA reads as TGTGCCAGCAGCCCCTCCACAGATACGCAGTATTTT.

This clone was seen repeatedly, ten times or more. V is TRBV28 and J is TRBJ1-5; 9 nucleotides align to TRBD1. The CDR3 length is 15 residues. V was pared by 4 bases and J by 5 bases, with 6 bases of the junction left unmatched. Germline-derived CDR1 and CDR2 are MDHEN and SYDVKM. CDR3 sequence (DNA): TGTGCCAGCAGTTCCCCACAGGGGGCCTATCAGCCCCAGCATTTT. Its translation is CASSSPQGAYQPQHF.

This clone was detected only once. The CDR3 spells CASSNPLSPLHF. The CDR3 DNA is TGTGCCAGCAGTAATCCCCTCTCACCCCTCCACTTT. The chain couples TRBV5-6 to TRBJ1-6; D unresolved. The CDR3 has 12 residues. The V and J ends lost 5 bases and 10 bases respectively, with 10 bases between them. Germline values: CDR1 SGHDT, CDR2 YYEEEE.

The CDR3 reads CASSLASQGSLNTEAFF. The CDR3 DNA reads TGCGCCAGCAGCTTGGCCTCTCAGGGGAGCCTCAACACTGAAGCTTTCTTT. This chain uses TRBV5-1 with TRBJ1-1, with D possibly being TRBD1 (6 bases). Trimming removed 0 bases at V and 2 bases at J, with 17 bases between. CDR3 length: 17 amino acids. Germline CDR1 and CDR2: SGHRS and YFSETQ.

Written as DNA, the CDR3 is TGTGCCAGCTCACTGCGGGACCCTCCGACCGGGGAGCTGTTTTTT. Translation: CASSLRDPPTGELFF. The V call is TRBV18, the J call TRBJ2-2, with D possibly TRBD2 on 6 matching bases. The length of the CDR3 is 15 residues. Germline V gene data show CDR1 as KGHSH and CDR2 as LQKENI. Deletions cut 4 bases from V and 5 bases from J, with 14 bases between.

The gene calls are TRBV7-9 and TRBJ1-2; no clear D gene. The germline V gene encodes CDR1 SEHNR and CDR2 FQNEAQ (reference sequence). The CDR3 sequence is 14 residues long. DNA for the CDR3: TGTGCTACGAAAGGAGGCAGTTCCGGCTATGGCTACACCTTC. It is translated as CATKGGSSGYGYTF.

The table lists this clone with a count of one. The gene calls are TRBV7-2 and TRBJ1-6, with 9 bases identical to TRBD1. Germline V gene lookup returns CDR1 SGHTA and CDR2 FQGNSA. With 6 bases clipped from V and 7 bases from J, the junction kept 10 bases outside the gene matches. The CDR3 totals 16 residues. The CDR3 sequence: CASSSKQGARNSPLHF. CDR3 in DNA: TGTGCCAGCAGTTCGAAACAGGGGGCGCGGAATTCACCCCTCCACTTT.

The J gene is TRBJ1-4, the V gene TRBV3-1 (or the pseudogene TRBV3-2); D is perhaps TRBD1 (5 bases). Germline V CDR1 and CDR2: LGHDT, YNNKEL (reference sequence). CDR3 length: 14 residues. Trimming left V 1 base short and J 6 bases short, with 9 bases between. In DNA, the CDR3 is TGTGCCAGCAGCCAAGTGGGGGGGGATGAAAAACTGTTTTTT. Encoded protein: CASSQVGGDEKLFF.

The chain joins TRBV7-8 to TRBJ1-4; D is perhaps TRBD1 (6 bases). Germline-derived CDR1 and CDR2 are SGHVS and FQNEAQ. The CDR3 length is 16 residues. The V gene lost 5 bases and the J gene lost 0 bases, with 13 bases spanning the gap. The CDR3 reads CASSPPTGATNEKLFF. The CDR3 DNA reads as TGTGCCAGCAGCCCGCCGACAGGCGCAACTAATGAAAAACTGTTTTTT.

The genes are TRBV5-3 and TRBJ1-5; 11 nucleotides agree with TRBD1. Being an ORF, TRBV5-3 has a function that is uncertain. The junction had 4 bases not matched to a gene; V was cut back by 6 bases and J by 5 bases. The CDR3 sequence is 14 residues long. The CDR3 DNA reads TGTGCCAGAAACCCGGGACAGGGGGATCAGCCCCAGCATTTT. Translating it yields CARNPGQGDQPQHF.

This clone was picked up a small number of times. V is TRBV27 and J is TRBJ2-3; 8 nucleotides line up with TRBD2. CDR3 length: 14 amino acids. V shed 4 bases, J shed 0 bases, and the junction held 0 bases outside the gene matches. Germline CDR1 reads MNHEY; CDR2 reads SMNVEV (reference sequence). CDR3 residues: CASSSGGSTDTQYF. CDR3 coding DNA: TGTGCCAGCAGTTCGGGGGGGAGCACAGATACGCAGTATTTT.

The chain couples TRBV4-1 to TRBJ1-6; a possible D gene is TRBD1 (6 bases). The germline V gene encodes CDR1 MGHRA and CDR2 YSYEKL. Trimming removed 4 bases from V and 0 bases from J, with 10 bases in between. This CDR3 is built from 16 residues. The CDR3 nucleotides read TGCGCCAGCAGCCCGGACAGTAGCTCCTATAATTCACCCCTCCACTTT. It codes for CASSPDSSSYNSPLHF.

The gene calls are TRBV5-1 and TRBJ2-2; D remains unclear. V was clipped by 1 base and J by 6 bases, with 7 bases between them. The CDR3 is 13 amino acids. Germline values: CDR1 SGHRS, CDR2 YFSETQ. The CDR3 coding sequence is TGCGCCAGCAGCTTGTCTGGCCCCGGGGAGCTGTTTTTT. It translates to CASSLSGPGELFF.

This chain uses TRBV7-3 with TRBJ2-2; 8 nucleotides match TRBD2. Germline V gene data show CDR1 as SGHTA and CDR2 as FQGTGA. After removal of 5 bases from V and 4 bases from J, the junction contained 9 bases not matched to a gene. The CDR3 has 16 residues. This CDR3 reads CASSLAGGVGTGELFF. The CDR3 region has the DNA TGTGCCAGCAGCCTGGCGGGGGGCGTTGGCACCGGGGAGCTGTTTTTT. The full variable domain, rest sourced from reference TRBV7-3 and TRBJ2-2, is GAGVSQTPSNKVTEKGKYVELRCDPISGHTALYWYRQSLGQGPEFLIYFQGTGAADDSGLPNDRFFAVRPEGSVSTLKIQRTERGDSAVYLCASSLAGGVGTGELFFGEGSRLTVL.

This chain links TRBV9 with TRBJ2-2, with D unresolved. Between the trimmed V and J ends, which lost 7 bases and 1 base, there was a span of 14 bases. Germline V lookup: CDR1 SGDLS, CDR2 YYNGEE. The CDR3 is 15 residues long. Here the CDR3 DNA reads TGTGCCAGCTCAAAACAGATTAAGAACACCGGGGAGCTGTTTTTT. It yields the protein CASSKQIKNTGELFF.

This clone was seen just once. The J gene is TRBJ1-4, the V gene TRBV6-2 or TRBV6-3; 9 bases are shared with TRBD1. The germline V gene has CDR1 MNHEY and CDR2 SVGEGT. This CDR3 spans 16 amino acids. The V gene end was trimmed by 6 bases and the J gene end by 8 bases; junction bases not matched to a gene: 13. The CDR3 sequence is CASSRPAGQGTEKLFF. The CDR3 DNA reads as TGTGCCAGCAGCCGGCCCGCGGGACAGGGCACCGAAAAACTGTTTTTT.

This clone has just one count. The chain uses TRBV9 and TRBJ2-5; maybe TRBD1 (6 bases). The CDR3 is made up of 16 amino acids. V gave up 3 bases and J gave up 1 base, with 16 bases separating them. Germline V gene data show CDR1 as SGDLS and CDR2 as YYNGEE. The CDR3 spells CASSGGPDPLQETQYF. The CDR3 nucleotides are TGTGCCAGCAGCGGGGGGCCGGATCCACTCCAAGAGACCCAGTACTTC.

This chain joins TRBV5-4 and TRBJ1-2; a weak D match, TRBD1 (6 bases). CDR3 length equals 14 residues. The germline V and J ends were trimmed by 3 bases and 5 bases, with 14 bases remaining between them. Germline CDR1 and CDR2: SGHNT and YYREEE (reference sequence). The CDR3 region is CASSSPSRGYGYTF. The CDR3 nucleotides are TGTGCCAGCAGCTCTCCCTCCAGGGGATATGGCTACACCTTC.

V and J are TRBV2 and TRBJ1-2, with D possibly TRBD1 on 6 matching bases. Trimming stripped 3 bases from V and 6 bases from J, with 14 bases between. Germline CDR1 SNHLY, CDR2 FYNNEI. This CDR3 has 14 amino acids. This CDR3 is CASSDPDRTDGYTF. CDR3 nucleotide sequence: TGTGCCAGCAGTGACCCTGACAGGACCGATGGCTACACCTTC.

The rearrangement links TRBV7-8 to TRBJ1-2; 8 nucleotides agree with TRBD1. CDR3 length: 14 amino acids. J lost 7 bases, V lost 5 bases, and 9 bases had no gene match. Germline V CDR1 and CDR2: SGHVS, FQNEAQ. The CDR3 here is CASSIVRTGFGYTF. The CDR3 nucleotides are TGTGCCAGCAGCATCGTTAGGACAGGGTTTGGCTACACCTTC.

The V gene is TRBV6-1, the J gene TRBJ1-5; D is perhaps TRBD1 (6 bases). V lost 2 bases to trimming and J lost 1 base, with 9 bases between them. This CDR3 spans 15 amino acids. Germline V gene lookup returns CDR1 MNHNS and CDR2 SASEGT. The CDR3 loop reads CASSEFGQSNQPQHF. CDR3 nucleotide sequence: TGTGCCAGCAGTGAATTCGGACAGAGCAATCAGCCCCAGCATTTT.

The rearrangement uses TRBV21-1 and TRBJ2-1; TRBD1, the table's D call, was not compared with the DNA. TRBV21-1 is a recognized pseudogene. This CDR3 has 19 amino acids. CDR3 loop: CASSKGWGLSPTSYNEQFF. The CDR3 nucleotides read TGTGCCAGCAGCAAAGGGTGGGGCTTAAGTCCAACCTCCTACAATGAGCAGTTCTTC.